What follows describes a single T cell receptor beta chain. As yet, its antigen is unknown. CDR3 size: 15 residues. V shed 3 bases and J 4 bases; nucleotides not matched to a gene: 5. Germline lookup yields CDR1 MNHEY and CDR2 SMNVEV (reference sequence). This record belongs to a study of cytomegalovirus exposure and HLA in healthy donors. Overall study results and limits: Earlier findings revealed that most TCR beta V segments proved productive either about 90% or about 30% of the time. Overall, approximately 150 TCR beta chains were annotated as cytomegalovirus-associated. There were some V segments, including TRBV6-2 and TRBV6-3, excluded as indistinguishable. Analysis was carried out at a later point, and it linked a missense DCLRE1C variant to TCR beta V- and J-gene trimming.

A multiplex PCR was run with 60 Vbeta primers and 13 Jbeta primers. Repertoires were generated with immunoSEQ multiplex PCR, while TCRdb's copy carries only in-frame clones and drops some. Seen here are under 70,000 clones, roughly 65% observed once, and the top ten hold roughly 1.9%. The chain recombines TRBV27 with TRBJ1-5, with 8 bases lining up with TRBD1. Sequenced sample: PBMCs. The sequence derives from a woman between 25 and 40 years old in good health and CMV-seronegative. CDR3 sequence: CASSFGQGGNQPQHF. DNA for the CDR3: TGTGCCAGCAGTTTCGGACAGGGAGGGAATCAGCCCCAGCATTTT.